The 28 T cell receptor beta chains below were found in one sample sequenced in a study of response to subunit inactivated influenza vaccine. TCRdb re-analysed the RT-PCR reads in MiXCR, keeping a single row per CDR3 protein. The sample lists 450,000 to 500,000 distinct CDR3 sequences; 11% were seen once. Sequences were derived from PBMCs from blood, sampled about 40 days after vaccination. The receptors come from a man over 45 who received an inactivated influenza vaccine.

The chain links TRBV6-5 to TRBJ2-7; D unclear. The germline V and J ends were trimmed by 4 bases and 6 bases, with 13 bases remaining between them. The germline V gene has CDR1 MNHEY and CDR2 SVGAGI. The CDR3 is made up of 13 amino acids. The CDR3 bases are TGTGCCAGCAGTTTAGCCTGGAACGGCGAGCAGTACTTC. Translation: CASSLAWNGEQYF.

The CDR3 loop is CASSVASGGAEQFF. Here the CDR3 DNA reads TGCGCCAGCAGTGTGGCCAGCGGGGGGGCTGAGCAGTTCTTC. The chain is built from TRBV10-1 and TRBJ2-1; 10 bases are a match to TRBD2. With 4 bases clipped from V and 9 bases from J, the junction kept 6 bases outside the gene matches. The CDR3 is 14 residues long. Germline assignment: CDR1 WNHNN and CDR2 SYGVQD (reference sequence).

The rearrangement links TRBV20-1 to TRBJ1-5; unclear D gene. Germline-derived CDR1 and CDR2 are DFQATT and SNEGSKA (reference sequence). The CDR3 spans 14 residues. Trimming took 3 bases from V and 4 from J, leaving 13 bases between them. CDR3 amino acids: CSASVGLLNQPQHF. The CDR3 DNA reads TGCAGTGCTAGCGTTGGGCTGTTGAATCAGCCCCAGCATTTT.

This rearrangement joins TRBV5-5 to TRBJ2-5; D unresolved. Between the trimmed V and J ends, which lost 0 bases and 1 base, there was a span of 10 bases. This CDR3 comprises 15 residues. The germline CDR1 and CDR2 sequences are SGHKS and YYEKEE (reference sequence). CDR3 DNA: TGTGCCAGCAGCTTGGAGGGAATGGCCCAAGAGACCCAGTACTTC. It codes for CASSLEGMAQETQYF.

This clonotype occurred many times. V gene TRBV29-1 combines with J gene TRBJ1-4; the D gene is possibly TRBD1 (6 bases). CDR3 length equals 13 residues. Germline values: CDR1 SQVTM, CDR2 ANQGSEA. The V end lost 6 bases, the J end lost 13 bases, and 21 bases lay between the germline ends. The CDR3 region is CSVLRDLGGGLFF. For the CDR3, the DNA is TGCAGCGTCCTCCGGGACCTTGGGGGCGGACTGTTTTTT.

This chain uses TRBV10-2 with TRBJ2-3; the match to TRBD1 covers 11 bases. There are 16 residues in the CDR3. Germline V gene data show CDR1 as WSHSY and CDR2 as SAAADI. Trimming removed 6 bases from V and 0 bases from J; junction bases left unmatched: 5. The CDR3 sequence: CASRNRDRGSTDTQYF. CDR3 coding DNA: TGCGCCAGCAGAAACCGGGACAGGGGGAGCACAGATACGCAGTATTTT.

The J gene is TRBJ1-3, the V gene TRBV4-2; D not certain. The germline V gene encodes CDR1 LGHNA and CDR2 YNFKEQ. The V end lost 4 bases, the J end lost 0 bases, and 10 bases lay between the germline ends. The CDR3 is 15 amino acids. The CDR3 coding sequence is TGTGCCAGCAGCCGGGAGGTCAGCTCTGGAAACACCATATATTTT. Translated: CASSREVSSGNTIYF.

This clonotype was counted ten times or more. J is TRBJ2-2 and V is TRBV6-4; maybe TRBD1 (6 bases). V lost 7 bases and J lost 0, with 12 bases in between. This CDR3 is 15 amino acids long. The germline CDR1 and CDR2 sequences are MRHNA and SNTAGT. The CDR3 loop reads CASTPQGTNTGELFF. CDR3 DNA sequence: TGTGCCAGCACCCCCCAGGGGACGAACACCGGGGAGCTGTTTTTT.

This clonotype was counted only a few times. V usage is TRBV5-1 and J usage is TRBJ2-3; D tentatively reads TRBD1 or TRBD2 (6 bases each). CDR1 SGHRS and CDR2 YFSETQ come from the germline V gene. V lost 0 bases to trimming and J lost 5 bases, with 16 bases between them. The CDR3 is made up of 16 amino acids. CDR3 sequence (DNA): TGCGCCAGCAGCTTGGAGGGGGGAAATATTGGAGATACGCAGTATTTT. Protein: CASSLEGGNIGDTQYF. The complete variable domain, with remaining parts taken from reference TRBV5-1 and TRBJ2-3, reads KAGVTQTPRYLIKTRGQQVTLSCSPISGHRSVSWYQQTPGQGLQFLFEYFSETQRNKGNFPGRFSGRQFSNSRSEMNVSTLELGDSALYLCASSLEGGNIGDTQYFGPGTRLTVL.

For the CDR3, the DNA is TGCAGTGCCCCGCGGAAGGCGCGGACGGACTACGAGCAGTACTTC. Its protein is CSAPRKARTDYEQYF. The chain links TRBV20-1 to TRBJ2-7; D remains ambiguous. CDR1 and CDR2 (germline): DFQATT, SNEGSKA (reference sequence). There are 15 residues in the CDR3. Trimming took off 6 bases at V and 3 bases at J, with 21 bases between the two ends.

In this sample, this clonotype turned up a few times. V usage is TRBV20-1 and J usage is TRBJ1-4; D ambiguous. Per the germline V gene, CDR1 is DFQATT and CDR2 is SNEGSKA (reference sequence). The CDR3 runs 12 residues. The V and J ends lost 6 bases and 12 bases respectively, with 17 bases between them. Here the CDR3 reads CSARIGGSELFF. Written as DNA, the CDR3 is TGCAGTGCCAGAATAGGCGGTTCGGAACTGTTTTTT.

This clonotype was detected a few times. The rearrangement links TRBV7-2 to TRBJ1-5; D is ambiguous. The CDR3 length is 13 residues. The germline gives CDR1 SGHTA, CDR2 FQGNSA. V gave up 2 bases and J gave up 4 bases, with 6 bases separating them. CDR3 loop: CASSLYQNQPQHF. CDR3 sequence (DNA): TGTGCCAGCAGCTTATATCAGAATCAGCCCCAGCATTTT.

This clonotype has at least ten counts. This sequence joins TRBV6-5 and TRBJ2-1, with no clear D. Between the trimmed V and J ends, which lost 0 bases and 2 bases, there was a span of 8 bases. Germline lookup yields CDR1 MNHEY and CDR2 SVGAGI. The CDR3 loop spans 15 amino acids. The CDR3 DNA reads TGTGCCAGCAGTTACTCGAAGCAGCCCTACAATGAGCAGTTCTTC. Its translation is CASSYSKQPYNEQFF.

CDR3 in amino acids: CASSKMTGLSGELFF. DNA for the CDR3: TGTGCCAGCAGCAAGATGACAGGGTTGTCCGGGGAGCTGTTTTTT. The rearrangement joins TRBV28 to TRBJ2-2; 7 nucleotides align to TRBD1. This CDR3 has 15 residues. Germline lookup yields CDR1 MDHEN and CDR2 SYDVKM. V was pared by 6 bases and J by 6 bases, with 10 bases of the junction left unmatched.

The V call is TRBV9, the J call TRBJ2-1, with D perhaps given as TRBD1 or TRBD2 (5 bases each). Trimming left V 4 bases short and J 4 bases short, with 18 bases between. CDR3 size: 16 residues. CDR1 and CDR2 from the germline V gene are SGDLS and YYNGEE. The CDR3 DNA is TGTGCCAGCAGCCCGACGGCCGGGACGACTTACAATGAGCAGTTCTTC. Translating gives CASSPTAGTTYNEQFF. The variable domain in full, completed from reference TRBV9 and TRBJ2-1, reads DSGVTQTPKHLITATGQRVTLRCSPRSGDLSVYWYQQSLDQGLQFLIQYYNGEERAKGNILERFSAQQFPDLHSELNLSSLELGDSALYFCASSPTAGTTYNEQFFGPGTRLTVL.

The chain carries TRBV20-1 and TRBJ1-2, with 7 bases that match TRBD1. The CDR3 extends over 13 amino acids. CDR1 and CDR2 (germline): DFQATT, SNEGSKA (reference sequence). With V trimmed by 6 bases and J by 4 bases, 8 bases remained unmatched. CDR3 nucleotides: TGCAGTGCCCAACAGGGGAGGGGCTATGGCTACACCTTC. Translating it yields CSAQQGRGYGYTF.

CDR3 nucleotide sequence: TGTGCCAGTAGTATCTCTCCCTCCTACGAGCAGTACTTC. It yields the protein CASSISPSYEQYF. V usage is TRBV19 and J usage is TRBJ2-7; D unresolved. This CDR3 spans 13 amino acids. The V and J ends lost 3 bases and 0 bases respectively, with 6 bases between them. Germline assignment: CDR1 LNHDA and CDR2 SQIVND (reference sequence).

This clonotype was detected only a few times. The V and J genes are TRBV20-1 and TRBJ2-3; 12 bases map to TRBD2. Germline CDR1 reads DFQATT; CDR2 reads SNEGSKA (reference sequence). This CDR3 region has 13 residues. CDR3: CGGLAGGTDTQYF. CDR3 in DNA: TGCGGCGGGCTAGCGGGAGGGACAGATACGCAGTATTTT.

This clonotype was picked up many times. J is TRBJ2-1 and V is TRBV2; 10 positions match TRBD1. After removal of 3 bases from V and 8 bases from J, the junction contained 10 bases not matched to a gene. This CDR3 spans 16 amino acids. The germline V gene has CDR1 SNHLY and CDR2 FYNNEI. The CDR3 loop reads CASSEPGQGPLHEQFF. The CDR3 region has the DNA TGTGCCAGCAGTGAGCCGGGACAGGGGCCCCTCCATGAGCAGTTCTTC.

The J gene is TRBJ2-6, the V gene TRBV4-3; D is uncertain. There are 15 residues in the CDR3. Germline loops: CDR1 LGHNA, CDR2 YSLEER. V lost 1 base to trimming and J lost 0 bases, with 4 bases between them. The CDR3 DNA reads as TGCGCCAGCAGCCAAGCCCGCTCTGGGGCCAACGTCCTGACTTTC. It codes for CASSQARSGANVLTF.

The genes are TRBV20-1 and TRBJ2-7; perhaps TRBD1 as D (6 bases). The V and J ends lost 6 bases and 0 bases respectively, with 15 bases between them. CDR1 and CDR2 (germline): DFQATT, SNEGSKA (reference sequence). The CDR3 has 14 amino acids. As DNA, the CDR3 is TGCAGTGCGAACAGGGTCCCGAGCTCCTACGAGCAGTACTTC. This codes for CSANRVPSSYEQYF.

This clonotype has just a few counts. V gene TRBV12-3 or TRBV12-4 combines with J gene TRBJ1-1; tentatively, D is TRBD1 (5 bases). Trimming took 6 bases from V and 5 from J, leaving 16 bases between them. The CDR3 runs to 14 residues. CDR3 coding DNA: TGTGCCAGCAGCCACCTGTCAGAGGGGACTGAAGCTTTCTTT. The encoded protein is CASSHLSEGTEAFF.

The chain is built from TRBV18 and TRBJ2-1; 11 bases map to TRBD2. Germline CDR1 is KGHSH and CDR2 is LQKENI. V shed 6 bases, J shed 9 bases, and the junction held 7 bases outside the gene matches. The length of the CDR3 is 14 residues. CDR3 sequence (DNA): TGTGCCAGCTCCACCGGGACTAGCGGTGGTGAGCAGTTCTTC. Translation gives CASSTGTSGGEQFF. The whole variable domain, filled in from reference TRBV18 and TRBJ2-1, reads NAGVMQNPRHLVRRRGQEARLRCSPMKGHSHVYWYRQLPEEGLKFMVYLQKENIIDESGMPKERFSAEFPKEGPSILRIQQVVRGDSAAYFCASSTGTSGGEQFFGPGTRLTVL.

V and J are TRBV20-1 and TRBJ2-3; 13 bases fit TRBD2. From germline, CDR1 is DFQATT and CDR2 SNEGSKA (reference sequence). This CDR3 contains 18 residues. V lost 0 bases and J lost 4; bases outside the gene matches: 10. The DNA for the CDR3 is TGCAGTGCTAGAGATATCGCCTGGACTAGCGGGAGCGCAGATACGCAGTATTTT. It codes for CSARDIAWTSGSADTQYF.

This clonotype was observed many times. The chain uses TRBV4-2 and TRBJ2-1; D possibly corresponds to TRBD2 (6 bases). Trimming cost V 0 bases and J 9 bases, with 18 bases left between them. CDR1 is LGHNA and CDR2 is YNFKEQ in the germline V gene. The CDR3 is 16 amino acids. In DNA form, the CDR3 reads TGTGCCAGCAGCCAAGATCGTACGGGACCGCGGGGTGAGCAGTTCTTC. It yields the protein CASSQDRTGPRGEQFF.

This clonotype was detected a few times. The chain is built from TRBV19 and TRBJ1-2; weak D call: TRBD1 (6 bases). CDR3 size: 13 residues. The V gene's germline CDR1 is LNHDA and CDR2 SQIVND (reference sequence). V lost 6 bases and J 3 bases, leaving 11 bases between the germline ends. The CDR3 here is CASRKTGDYGYTF. The CDR3 nucleotides are TGTGCCAGTAGGAAGACAGGCGACTATGGCTACACCTTC.

J is TRBJ1-4 and V is TRBV4-1; 9 bases line up with TRBD1. CDR3 length: 16 amino acids. V trimming: 5 bases; J trimming: 7 bases; junction bases outside the gene matches: 11. Germline V lookup: CDR1 MGHRA, CDR2 YSYEKL. For the CDR3, the DNA is TGCGCCAGCAGCTTACGACCGGGACAGGGTTTTGAAAAACTGTTTTTT. Protein sequence: CASSLRPGQGFEKLFF.

V usage is TRBV28 and J usage is TRBJ2-7, with TRBD2 identical over 10 bases. Trimming cost V 7 bases and J 2 bases; bases outside gene matches: 5. Germline-derived CDR1 and CDR2 are MDHEN and SYDVKM. The CDR3 runs 14 residues. As DNA, the CDR3 is TGTGCCAGCATTGTTAGCGGGGGGACCTACGAGCAGTACTTC. Translated, it gives CASIVSGGTYEQYF.